Detailed here is one T cell receptor beta chain. The antigen remains unidentified. Germline V gene sequence: CDR1 SGDLS, CDR2 YYNGEE. The CDR3 is 17 amino acids. Deletions cut 2 bases from V and 0 bases from J, with 15 bases between. This specimen belongs to a study of shared clonotypes between healthy human individuals. In the study overall: Samples came from a couple of female and a few male donors aged 18 to 49. The study's findings and limits: In having few donors, the study represented limited genetic and exposure-history diversity.

It was across several immunoSEQ plates that each subset's genomic DNA was evenly split. The authors ran unsorted PBMC replicate PCRs on about 310 ng DNA, approximately 30,000 T cell genomes. Sequencing was performed with immunoSEQ multiplex PCR; in TCRdb, only in-frame clones are kept and a portion is missing. Here the sample spans 500,000 to 650,000 clones, around 76% being singletons. This rearrangement joins TRBV9 to TRBJ2-1; weak D call: TRBD2 (6 bases). This sequence originates from a woman aged 40 to 50 in good health. Some clones in this sample may be carry-over from other donors' samples. What was sequenced was PBMCs. DNA for the CDR3: TGTGCCAGCAGCGTCGGGGACTCGATTAGCTCCTACAATGAGCAGTTCTTC. Its protein product is CASSVGDSISSYNEQFF.